Each of the 6 T cell receptor beta chains below was sequenced from the same sample in a study of blood T cell repertoires in COVID-19. Assay used: immunoSEQ multiplex PCR; TCRdb lists only in-frame clones, some missing. The profile shows roughly 59,000 clones, 83% of them singletons. Sample: peripheral blood. Receptors originate from a human donor in a cohort sampled during active COVID-19.

J is TRBJ2-3 and V is TRBV3-1 (or the pseudogene TRBV3-2); the D is unclear. CDR1 LGHDT and CDR2 YNNKEL come from the germline V gene (reference sequence). This CDR3 region has 11 residues. Trimming left V 4 bases short and J 6 bases short, with 5 bases between. This CDR3 reads CASSLSDTQYF. DNA of the CDR3: TGTGCCAGCAGCCTCTCGGATACGCAGTATTTT.

The genes are TRBV28 and TRBJ2-7, with D perhaps matching TRBD1 (6 bases). The V end lost 2 bases, the J end lost 6 bases, and 11 bases lay between the germline ends. Germline values: CDR1 MDHEN, CDR2 SYDVKM. CDR3 length: 13 amino acids. The CDR3 bases are TGTGCCAGCAGTTTAGTGGGGGCAGGCGAGCAGTACTTC. Protein product: CASSLVGAGEQYF.

The CDR3 region is CASSRGGLATGANVLTF. DNA for the CDR3: TGCGCCAGCAGCAGAGGGGGACTAGCGACTGGGGCCAACGTCCTGACTTTC. The rearrangement joins TRBV5-1 to TRBJ2-6; 10 bases are a match to TRBD2. V lost 4 bases and J lost 2; bases outside the gene matches: 6. Germline values: CDR1 SGHRS, CDR2 YFSETQ. This CDR3 is built from 17 residues.

This chain uses TRBV7-8 with TRBJ2-3; 15 bases match TRBD2. The V gene end was trimmed by 5 bases and the J gene end by 5 bases; junction bases not matched to a gene: 8. This CDR3 is 17 amino acids long. CDR1 and CDR2 (germline): SGHVS, FQNEAQ. CDR3 sequence (DNA): TGTGCCAGCAGCGGGAGGACTAGCGGGGGGGTTCTAGATACGCAGTATTTT. It yields the protein CASSGRTSGGVLDTQYF.

The chain couples TRBV5-1 to TRBJ2-1, with D perhaps TRBD2 (7 bases). Trimming took off 4 bases at V and 7 bases at J, with 15 bases between the two ends. Looked up from germline, CDR1 is SGHRS and CDR2 is YFSETQ. This CDR3 has 14 amino acids. For the CDR3, the DNA is TGCGCCAGCAGCGTTGGGACTACAGGGAATGAGCAGTTCTTC. Translated: CASSVGTTGNEQFF. Complete variable domain (other parts from reference TRBV5-1 and TRBJ2-1): KAGVTQTPRYLIKTRGQQVTLSCSPISGHRSVSWYQQTPGQGLQFLFEYFSETQRNKGNFPGRFSGRQFSNSRSEMNVSTLELGDSALYLCASSVGTTGNEQFFGPGTRLTVL.

The J gene is TRBJ2-7, the V gene TRBV9; D gene ambiguous. Germline V gene sequence: CDR1 SGDLS, CDR2 YYNGEE. V lost 0 bases to trimming and J lost 2 bases, with 9 bases between them. The CDR3 loop spans 14 amino acids. CDR3 sequence reads: CASSVVSTTYEQYF. CDR3 bases: TGTGCCAGCAGCGTAGTTAGCACAACCTACGAGCAGTACTTC. The complete variable domain, with remaining parts taken from reference TRBV9 and TRBJ2-7, reads DSGVTQTPKHLITATGQRVTLRCSPRSGDLSVYWYQQSLDQGLQFLIQYYNGEERAKGNILERFSAQQFPDLHSELNLSSLELGDSALYFCASSVVSTTYEQYFGPGTRLTVT.